This TCR beta chain stems from a study of T cells in Graves' hyperthyroidism and ophthalmopathy. Points from the study as a whole: Most clonotypes expanded in the thyroid (above 0.001) were also present in blood.

This clonotype appeared many times. Its antigen is unidentified. Regions amplified from RNA transcripts were the TCR beta CDR3 regions. The HTBI set primed first-round TCR CDR3 RT-PCR. TCRdb redid the calling of the multiplex PCR reads with MiXCR, one entry per CDR3 protein. The sample yields about 560,000 distinct CDR3 sequences, roughly 17% seen once. The V and J ends lost 3 bases and 6 bases respectively, with 15 bases between them. The CDR3 loop spans 15 amino acids. Germline V lookup: CDR1 LGHNA, CDR2 YSLEER. This clonotype was obtained from a woman younger than 30 with Graves' hyperthyroidism. Sequencing was carried out using blood. The chain is built from TRBV4-3 and TRBJ1-5; D is possibly TRBD1 (5 bases). CDR3 nucleotide sequence: TGCGCCAGCAGCCAGGACTCGGGGGGTTTTCAGCCCCAGCATTTT. Translating it yields CASSQDSGGFQPQHF.